The 11 T cell receptor beta chains below were found in one sample sequenced in a study of CD8+ T cells in alopecia areata. Reverse transcribed after extraction, RNA yielded cDNA as the sequencing template. This table comes from immunoSEQ multiplex PCR, and its TCRdb copy is limited to in-frame clones, with some not included. The table lists 200,000 or so clones, roughly three fifths of them singletons, with around 5.1% in the top ten. The specimen was CD8+ T cells sorted from blood. These TCRs come from a human donor in good health.

The J gene is TRBJ2-3, the V gene TRBV29-1, with D perhaps matching TRBD2 (5 bases). CDR1 SQVTM and CDR2 ANQGSEA come from the germline V gene. Trimming cost V 5 bases and J 0 bases, with 18 bases left between them. The CDR3 is made up of 16 amino acids. The CDR3 is CSVPSLTGLSTDTQYF. Written as DNA, the CDR3 is TGCAGCGTTCCTAGTCTGACGGGATTAAGCACAGATACGCAGTATTTT.

The chain joins TRBV7-6 to TRBJ2-3; the D is unclear. CDR3 length equals 12 residues. Germline values: CDR1 SGHVS, CDR2 FNYEAQ. V was cut by 3 bases and J by 6 bases, with 7 bases left in between. The CDR3 here is CASSLGPDTQYF. The CDR3, as DNA: TGTGCCAGCAGCTTGGGCCCGGATACGCAGTATTTT.

The chain has TRBV4-1 and TRBJ2-7, with TRBD2 matching 9 bases. With 1 base clipped from V and 2 bases from J, the junction kept 3 bases outside the gene matches. Germline assignment: CDR1 MGHRA and CDR2 YSYEKL. This CDR3 is built from 15 residues. The CDR3 region has the DNA TGCGCCAGCAGCCAAGTTCTAGCGGGGACCTACGAGCAGTACTTC. Its translation is CASSQVLAGTYEQYF.

This clone was found a few times. The chain uses TRBV7-9 and TRBJ2-4; 8 bases line up with TRBD1. The germline V gene encodes CDR1 SEHNR and CDR2 FQNEAQ (reference sequence). V was clipped by 4 bases and J by 8 bases; unmatched bases: 7. The CDR3 length is 14 residues. CDR3 sequence reads: CASSSGQEKDIQYF. In DNA, the CDR3 is TGTGCCAGCAGCTCGGGACAGGAGAAGGACATTCAGTACTTC.

This clone has just one count. The chain employs TRBV28 and TRBJ1-5; D unclear. CDR3 length: 11 amino acids. Germline V gives CDR1 MDHEN, CDR2 SYDVKM. V lost 3 bases and J 7 bases, leaving 4 bases between the germline ends. The CDR3 sequence: CASSFGQPQHF. In nucleotides, the CDR3 is TGTGCCAGCAGTTTTGGGCAGCCCCAGCATTTT.

J is TRBJ1-5 and V is TRBV30, with TRBD1 identical over 7 bases. Germline-derived CDR1 and CDR2 are GTSNPN and SVGIG (reference sequence). The V and J ends lost 6 bases and 3 bases, in that order; junction bases with no gene match: 5. The CDR3 is made up of 13 amino acids. The CDR3 sequence is CACQGGYNQPQHF. The CDR3 DNA follows: TGTGCCTGCCAGGGGGGGTACAATCAGCCCCAGCATTTT.

In this sample, this clone turned up a few times. The chain couples TRBV29-1 to TRBJ2-2; tentatively, D is TRBD1 (5 bases). Germline V CDR1 and CDR2: SQVTM, ANQGSEA. The CDR3 loop spans 13 amino acids. V gave up 2 bases and J gave up 6 bases, with 10 bases separating them. CDR3 nucleotides: TGCAGCGTTGAACAGGGCCTTGCCGGGGAGCTGTTTTTT. This gives the protein CSVEQGLAGELFF.

The V and J genes are TRBV6-1 and TRBJ2-7; D is possibly TRBD2 (6 bases). Trimming took off 3 bases at V and 0 bases at J, with 6 bases between the two ends. The CDR3 totals 13 residues. Germline CDR1 reads MNHNS; CDR2 reads SASEGT. The CDR3: CASSDGSSYEQYF. The CDR3 DNA follows: TGTGCCAGCAGTGACGGGAGCTCCTACGAGCAGTACTTC.

The chain recombines TRBV6-5 with TRBJ2-5, with a possible D match to TRBD1 (6 bases). Germline V gives CDR1 MNHEY, CDR2 SVGAGI. There are 15 residues in the CDR3. V shed 6 bases and J shed 2 bases, with 16 bases lying between them. CDR3 in amino acids: CASRVAGTLQETQYF. The CDR3 nucleotides read TGTGCCAGCAGGGTTGCCGGGACACTGCAAGAGACCCAGTACTTC.

This chain connects TRBV29-1 to TRBJ2-7, with TRBD1 as a possible D gene (6 bases). CDR3 size: 10 residues. The germline V gene has CDR1 SQVTM and CDR2 ANQGSEA. Trimming took 6 bases from V and 6 from J, leaving 9 bases between them. The CDR3 protein is CSVTGPEQYF. DNA of the CDR3: TGCAGCGTCACAGGGCCCGAGCAGTACTTC.

The V gene is TRBV5-8, the J gene TRBJ1-2; maybe TRBD1 (5 bases). This CDR3 region has 15 residues. Trimming removed 7 bases at V and 0 bases at J, with 16 bases between. CDR1 is SGHTS, CDR2 YDEGEE, per germline. The CDR3: CASLRTEGTNYGYTF. As DNA, the CDR3 is TGTGCCAGCCTACGGACGGAGGGGACTAACTATGGCTACACCTTC.